These T cell receptor beta chains were read from a single sample in a study of CD8+ T cells in alopecia areata. TCRdb's table, derived via immunoSEQ multiplex PCR, lists solely in-frame clones and lacks some. Here the sample spans some 42,000 clones, around nine tenths being singletons. Sequencing was performed on CD8+ T cells sorted from blood, taken at week 24, from a patient treated with tofacitinib. Receptors originate from a human donor with alopecia areata. CDR3s include the opening cysteine and the closing phenylalanine or tryptophan. A D gene is named only where the DNA matches it firmly. Size tells how often a clone was seen (once, few, many) or the class of an expanded clone, and some rows leave it out.

>.|TRBJ2-5|TRBV28|.|12
CASSLRGETQYF
TGTGCCAGCAGTTTACGAGGCGAGACCCAGTACTTC
>.|TRBJ2-3|TRBV7-9|TRBD1|18
CASSSWAERQGATDTQYF
TGTGCCAGCAGCTCGTGGGCGGAAAGACAGGGGGCGACAGATACGCAGTATTTT
>.|TRBJ2-3|TRBV7-9|.|16
CASSLYRAESTDTQYF
TGTGCCAGCAGCCTATATAGGGCAGAATCCACAGATACGCAGTATTTT
>.|TRBJ2-1|TRBV11-2|.|15
CASGRRGSAKDEQFF
TGTGCCAGCGGGAGGAGGGGCAGCGCCAAGGACGAGCAGTTCTTC
>.|TRBJ2-7|TRBV7-2|.|12
CASSAPLYEQYF
TGTGCCAGCAGCGCCCCCCTCTACGAGCAGTACTTC
>.|TRBJ2-2|TRBV28|TRBD1|15
CASSPTGENTGELFF
TGTGCCAGCAGTCCGACAGGGGAGAACACCGGGGAGCTGTTTTTT
>.|TRBJ2-7|TRBV5-4|.|13
CASSAGSIYEQYF
TGTGCCAGCAGCGCGGGGTCCATCTACGAGCAGTACTTC
>.|TRBJ2-6|TRBV29-1|TRBD2|17
CSVEASSGGSGANVLAF
TGCAGCGTTGAAGCCTCCTCGGGAGGCTCTGGGGCCAACGTCCTGGCTTTC
>.|TRBJ2-7|TRBV6-1|.|14
CASSIGARLYEQYF
TGTGCCAGCAGTATAGGGGCCCGCCTTTACGAGCAGTACTTC
>.|TRBJ2-3|TRBV6-1|TRBD2|15
CASSEGTSGADTQYF
TGTGCCAGCAGTGAGGGGACTAGCGGGGCAGATACGCAGTATTTT
>.|TRBJ2-7|TRBV13|.|12
CASSPWDNEQYF
TGTGCCAGCAGTCCTTGGGATAACGAGCAGTACTTC
>.|TRBJ2-7|TRBV6-5|.|13
CASSYSGRYEQYF
TGTGCCAGCAGTTACTCCGGCCGTTACGAGCAGTACTTC
>.|TRBJ2-3|TRBV27|TRBD1|13
CASSRTGVDTQYF
TGTGCCAGCAGTCGGACAGGGGTCGATACGCAGTATTTT
>.|TRBJ2-7|TRBV27|TRBD1|14
CASSPPGQGDEQYF
TGTGCCAGCAGTCCCCCAGGACAGGGTGACGAGCAGTACTTC
>.|TRBJ2-2|TRBV6-1|.|14
CASGDPGYTGELFF
TGTGCCAGCGGAGACCCGGGTTACACCGGGGAGCTGTTTTTT
>.|TRBJ1-2|TRBV5-4|.|14
CASSLTQANYGYTF
TGTGCCAGCAGCTTGACACAGGCTAACTATGGCTACACCTTC
>.|TRBJ1-1|TRBV10-2|.|14
CASSDTAGSTEAFF
TGCGCCAGCAGTGACACAGCCGGGTCCACTGAAGCTTTCTTT
>.|TRBJ2-3|TRBV7-6|TRBD2|15
CASRPSGGAADTQYF
TGTGCCAGCAGACCAAGCGGGGGGGCTGCAGATACGCAGTATTTT
>few|TRBJ2-1|TRBV29-1|.|13
CSVETLRYNEQFF
TGCAGCGTTGAAACCCTCCGATACAATGAGCAGTTCTTC
>.|TRBJ2-7|TRBV6-5|TRBD1|15
CASSSQTGSSYEQYF
TGTGCCAGCAGTTCCCAGACAGGGTCCTCCTACGAGCAGTACTTC
>once|TRBJ1-2|TRBV28|TRBD1|16
CASSFRDRGPGGGYTF
TGTGCCAGCAGTTTCCGGGACAGGGGGCCCGGGGGTGGCTACACCTTC
>.|TRBJ1-1|TRBV5-6|.|13
CASSFGGNTEAFF
TGTGCCAGCAGCTTCGGTGGGAACACTGAAGCTTTCTTT